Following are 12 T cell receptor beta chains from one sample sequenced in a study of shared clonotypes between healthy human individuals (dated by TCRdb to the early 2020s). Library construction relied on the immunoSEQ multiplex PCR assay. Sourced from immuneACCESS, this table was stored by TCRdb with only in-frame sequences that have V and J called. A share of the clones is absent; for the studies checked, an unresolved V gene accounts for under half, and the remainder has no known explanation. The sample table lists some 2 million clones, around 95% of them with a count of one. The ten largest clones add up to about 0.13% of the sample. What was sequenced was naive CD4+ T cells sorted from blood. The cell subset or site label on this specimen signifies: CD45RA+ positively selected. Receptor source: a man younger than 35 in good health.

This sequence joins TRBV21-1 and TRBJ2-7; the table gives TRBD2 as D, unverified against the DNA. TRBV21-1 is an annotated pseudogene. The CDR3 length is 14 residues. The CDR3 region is CASSNPALPYEQYF. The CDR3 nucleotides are TGTGCCAGCAGCAACCCAGCGCTACCATACGAGCAGTACTTC.

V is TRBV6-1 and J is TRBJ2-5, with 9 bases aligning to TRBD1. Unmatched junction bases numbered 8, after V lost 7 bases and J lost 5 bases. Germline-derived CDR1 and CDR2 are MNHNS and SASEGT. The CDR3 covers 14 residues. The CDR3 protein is CASTAGTGHETQYF. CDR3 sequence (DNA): TGTGCCAGCACGGCCGGGACAGGGCATGAGACCCAGTACTTC.

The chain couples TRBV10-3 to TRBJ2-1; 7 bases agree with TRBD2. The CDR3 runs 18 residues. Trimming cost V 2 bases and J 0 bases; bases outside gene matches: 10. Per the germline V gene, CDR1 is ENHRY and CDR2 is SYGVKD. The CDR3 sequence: CAISETPGGGSSYNEQFF. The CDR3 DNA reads TGTGCCATCAGTGAGACCCCTGGTGGCGGGAGCTCCTACAATGAGCAGTTCTTC.

CDR3 region: CASSVTLTSGAGDTQYF. CDR3 nucleotides: TGTGCCAGCAGCGTGACCCTGACTAGCGGGGCGGGGGATACGCAGTATTTT. This chain connects TRBV5-6 to TRBJ2-3; 11 bases are shared with TRBD2. V gave up 4 bases and J gave up 6 bases; unmatched junction bases: 13. The CDR3 has 17 residues. CDR1 and CDR2 from the germline V gene are SGHDT and YYEEEE.

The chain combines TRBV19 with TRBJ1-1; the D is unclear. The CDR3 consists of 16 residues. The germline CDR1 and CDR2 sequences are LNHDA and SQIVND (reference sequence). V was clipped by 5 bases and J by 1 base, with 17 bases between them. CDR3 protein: CASSARNPLTNTEAFF. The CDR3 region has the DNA TGTGCCAGTAGTGCCAGAAATCCGCTAACGAACACTGAAGCTTTCTTT.

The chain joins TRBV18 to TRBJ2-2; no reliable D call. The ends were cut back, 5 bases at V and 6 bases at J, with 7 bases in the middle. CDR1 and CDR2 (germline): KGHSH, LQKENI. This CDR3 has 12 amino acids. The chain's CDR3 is CASSAPAGELFF. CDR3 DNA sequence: TGTGCCAGCTCAGCGCCGGCCGGGGAGCTGTTTTTT.

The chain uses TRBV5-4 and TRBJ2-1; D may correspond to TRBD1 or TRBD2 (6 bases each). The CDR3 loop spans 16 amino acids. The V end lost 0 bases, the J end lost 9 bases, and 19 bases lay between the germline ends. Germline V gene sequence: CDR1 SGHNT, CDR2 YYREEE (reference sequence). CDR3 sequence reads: CASSLVGQGRDAEQFF. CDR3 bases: TGTGCCAGCAGCTTGGTGGGCCAGGGGCGGGATGCTGAGCAGTTCTTC.

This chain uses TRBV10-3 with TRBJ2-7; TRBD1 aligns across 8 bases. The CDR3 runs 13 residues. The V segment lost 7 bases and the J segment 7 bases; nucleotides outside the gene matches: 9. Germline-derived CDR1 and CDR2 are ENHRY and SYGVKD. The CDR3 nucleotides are TGTGCCATCACAGGGGGCGCGGAACGGGAGCAGTACTTC. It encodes CAITGGAEREQYF.

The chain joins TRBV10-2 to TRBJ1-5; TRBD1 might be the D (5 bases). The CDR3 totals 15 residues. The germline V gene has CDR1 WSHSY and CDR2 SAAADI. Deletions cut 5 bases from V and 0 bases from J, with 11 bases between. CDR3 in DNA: TGCGCCAGCAGTTTGGACACGAATAGCAATCAGCCCCAGCATTTT. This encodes CASSLDTNSNQPQHF.

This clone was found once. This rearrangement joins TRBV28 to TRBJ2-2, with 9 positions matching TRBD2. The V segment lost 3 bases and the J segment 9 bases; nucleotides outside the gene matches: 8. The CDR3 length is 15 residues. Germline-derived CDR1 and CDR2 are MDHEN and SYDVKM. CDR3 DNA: TGTGCCAGCAGTTTTGCGGGGGGGCTAGGTTGGGAGCTGTTTTTT. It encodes CASSFAGGLGWELFF.

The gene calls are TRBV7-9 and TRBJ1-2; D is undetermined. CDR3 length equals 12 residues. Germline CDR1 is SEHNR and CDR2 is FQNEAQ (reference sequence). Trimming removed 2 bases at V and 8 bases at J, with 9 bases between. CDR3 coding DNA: TGTGCCAGCAGCTTATGGTCAACGGGCTACACCTTC. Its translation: CASSLWSTGYTF.

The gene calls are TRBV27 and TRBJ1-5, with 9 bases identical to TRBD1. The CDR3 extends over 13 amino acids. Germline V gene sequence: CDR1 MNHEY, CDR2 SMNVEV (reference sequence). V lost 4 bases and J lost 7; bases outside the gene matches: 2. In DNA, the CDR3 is TGTGCCAGCAGTTCGGACAGGGGCCAGCCCCAGCATTTT. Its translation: CASSSDRGQPQHF.